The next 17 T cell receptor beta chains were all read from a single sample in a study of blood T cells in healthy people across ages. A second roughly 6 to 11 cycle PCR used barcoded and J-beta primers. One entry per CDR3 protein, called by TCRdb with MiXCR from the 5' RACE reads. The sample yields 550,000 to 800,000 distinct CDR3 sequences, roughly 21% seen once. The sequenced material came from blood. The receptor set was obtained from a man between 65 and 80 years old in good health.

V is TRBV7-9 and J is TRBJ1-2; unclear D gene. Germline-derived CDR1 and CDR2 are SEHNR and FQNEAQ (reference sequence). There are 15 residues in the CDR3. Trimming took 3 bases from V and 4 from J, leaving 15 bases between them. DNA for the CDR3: TGTGCCAGCAGCTTGCCCCCTGCCCCCTCCTATGGCTACACCTTC. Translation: CASSLPPAPSYGYTF.

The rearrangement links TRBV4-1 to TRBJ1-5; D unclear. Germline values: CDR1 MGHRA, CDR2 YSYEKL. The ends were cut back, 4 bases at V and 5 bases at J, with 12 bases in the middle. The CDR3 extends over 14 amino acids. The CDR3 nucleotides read TGCGCCAGCAGCCCCAGACACCCTGATCAGCCCCAGCATTTT. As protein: CASSPRHPDQPQHF.

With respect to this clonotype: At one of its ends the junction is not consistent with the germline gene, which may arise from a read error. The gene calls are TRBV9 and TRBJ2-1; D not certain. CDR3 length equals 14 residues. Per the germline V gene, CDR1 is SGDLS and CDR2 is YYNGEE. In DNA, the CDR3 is TGTGTCAGCAGCAGGAAGAGCTCCTACAATGAGCAGTTCTTC. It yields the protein CVSSRKSSYNEQFF.

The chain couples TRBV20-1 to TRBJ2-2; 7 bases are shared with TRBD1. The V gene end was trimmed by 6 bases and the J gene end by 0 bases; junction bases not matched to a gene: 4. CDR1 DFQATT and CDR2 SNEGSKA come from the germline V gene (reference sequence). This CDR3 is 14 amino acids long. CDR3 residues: CSAIDRANTGELFF. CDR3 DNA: TGCAGTGCAATTGACAGGGCGAACACCGGGGAGCTGTTTTTT.

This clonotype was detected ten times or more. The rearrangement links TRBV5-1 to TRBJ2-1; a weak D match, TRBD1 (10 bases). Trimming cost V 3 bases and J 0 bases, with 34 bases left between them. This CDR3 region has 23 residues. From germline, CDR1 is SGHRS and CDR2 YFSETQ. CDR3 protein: CASSSPGQGNRLAGKSSYNEQFF. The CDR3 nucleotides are TGCGCCAGCAGCTCCCCGGGACAGGGGAATCGCCTAGCGGGAAAGAGCTCCTACAATGAGCAGTTCTTC.

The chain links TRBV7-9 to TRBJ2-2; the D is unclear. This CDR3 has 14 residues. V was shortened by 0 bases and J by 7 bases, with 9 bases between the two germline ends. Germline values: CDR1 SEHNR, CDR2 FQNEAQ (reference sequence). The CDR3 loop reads CASSLAPPNGELFF. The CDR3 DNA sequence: TGTGCCAGCAGCTTAGCGCCCCCAAACGGGGAGCTGTTTTTT.

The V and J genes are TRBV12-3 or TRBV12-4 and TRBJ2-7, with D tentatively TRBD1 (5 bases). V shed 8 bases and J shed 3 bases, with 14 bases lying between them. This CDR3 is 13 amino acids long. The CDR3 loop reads CASGAAPIYEQYF. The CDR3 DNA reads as TGTGCCAGCGGGGCTGCGCCCATCTACGAGCAGTACTTC.

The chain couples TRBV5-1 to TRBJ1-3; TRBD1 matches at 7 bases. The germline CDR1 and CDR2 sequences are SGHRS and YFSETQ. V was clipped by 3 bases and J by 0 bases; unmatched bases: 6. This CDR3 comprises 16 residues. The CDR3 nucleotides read TGCGCCAGCAGCTCGGGACAGTCCGCCTCTGGAAACACCATATATTTT. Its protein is CASSSGQSASGNTIYF.

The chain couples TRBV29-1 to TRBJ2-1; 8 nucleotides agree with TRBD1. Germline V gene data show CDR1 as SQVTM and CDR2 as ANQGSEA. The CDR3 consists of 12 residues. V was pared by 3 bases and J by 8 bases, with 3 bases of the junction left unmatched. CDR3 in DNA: TGCAGCGTTGACAGGGGGCTGGATGAGCAGTTCTTC. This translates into CSVDRGLDEQFF.

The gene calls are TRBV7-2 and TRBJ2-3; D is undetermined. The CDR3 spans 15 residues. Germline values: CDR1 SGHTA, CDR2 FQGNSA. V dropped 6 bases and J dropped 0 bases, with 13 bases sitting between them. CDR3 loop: CASRSDGASTDTQYF. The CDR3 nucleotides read TGTGCCAGCAGGTCGGACGGTGCTAGCACAGATACGCAGTATTTT. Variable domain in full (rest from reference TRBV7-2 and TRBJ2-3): GAGVSQSPSNKVTEKGKDVELRCDPISGHTALYWYRQSLGQGLEFLIYFQGNSAPDKSGLPSDRFSAERTGGSVSTLTIQRTQQEDSAVYLCASRSDGASTDTQYFGPGTRLTVL.

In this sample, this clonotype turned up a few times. The CDR3 coding sequence is TGTGCCATCAGTGAGGCCTCAGGGAGTCCCAACCAAGAGACCCAGTACTTC. Protein product: CAISEASGSPNQETQYF. V is TRBV10-3 and J is TRBJ2-5; D tentatively reads TRBD1 or TRBD2 (5 bases each). This CDR3 is 17 amino acids long. Germline CDR1 reads ENHRY; CDR2 reads SYGVKD. The V end lost 2 bases, the J end lost 0 bases, and 16 bases lay between the germline ends.

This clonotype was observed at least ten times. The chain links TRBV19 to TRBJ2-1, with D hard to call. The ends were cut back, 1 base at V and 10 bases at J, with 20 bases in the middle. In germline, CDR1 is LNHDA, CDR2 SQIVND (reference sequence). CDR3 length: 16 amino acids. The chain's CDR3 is CASSIGRPYPPGEQFF. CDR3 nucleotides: TGTGCCAGTAGTATAGGCAGGCCTTATCCCCCTGGGGAGCAGTTCTTC.

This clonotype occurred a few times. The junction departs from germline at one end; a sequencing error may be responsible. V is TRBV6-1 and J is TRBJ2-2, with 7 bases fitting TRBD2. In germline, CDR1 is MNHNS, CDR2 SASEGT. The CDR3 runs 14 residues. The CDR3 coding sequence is TGTGCCAGCAGCAGATCCGGGAGGACCGGGGAGCTGTTCTTT. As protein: CASSRSGRTGELFF.

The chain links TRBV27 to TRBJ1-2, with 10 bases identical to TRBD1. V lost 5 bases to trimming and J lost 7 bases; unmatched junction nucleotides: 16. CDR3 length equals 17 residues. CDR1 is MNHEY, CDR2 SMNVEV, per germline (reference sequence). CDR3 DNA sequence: TGTGCCAGCAGTCCCAGACAGGGGGCGATCCCCGGCCTTGGCTACACCTTC. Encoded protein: CASSPRQGAIPGLGYTF.

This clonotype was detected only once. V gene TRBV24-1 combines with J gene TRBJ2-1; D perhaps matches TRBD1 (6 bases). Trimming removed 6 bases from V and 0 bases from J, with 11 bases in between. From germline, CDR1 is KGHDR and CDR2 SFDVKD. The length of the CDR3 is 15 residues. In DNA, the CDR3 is TGTGCCACCAGTCCAGACAGGCCCTCCTACAATGAGCAGTTCTTC. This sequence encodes CATSPDRPSYNEQFF.

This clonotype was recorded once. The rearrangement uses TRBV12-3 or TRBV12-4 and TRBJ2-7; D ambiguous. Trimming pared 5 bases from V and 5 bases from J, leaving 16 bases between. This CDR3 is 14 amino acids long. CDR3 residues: CASSPPDGLHEQYF. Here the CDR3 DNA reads TGTGCCAGCAGTCCCCCTGATGGGCTACACGAGCAGTACTTC.

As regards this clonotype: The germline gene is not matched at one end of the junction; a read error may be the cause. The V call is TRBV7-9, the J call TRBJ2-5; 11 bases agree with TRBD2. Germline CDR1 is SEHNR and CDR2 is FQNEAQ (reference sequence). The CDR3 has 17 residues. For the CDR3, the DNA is TGCGCCACCTCGCCACTAGCGGGAGTAGATGGGCAGGAGACCCAGTACTTC. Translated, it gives CATSPLAGVDGQETQYF. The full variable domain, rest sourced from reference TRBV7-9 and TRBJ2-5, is DTGVSQNPRHKITKRGQNVTFRCDPISEHNRLYWYRQTLGQGPEFLTYFQNEAQLEKSRLLSDRFSAERPKGSFSTLEIQRTEQGDSAMYLCATSPLAGVDGQETQYFGPGTRLLVL.